Below are 9 T cell receptor beta chains sequenced from a single sample in a study of T cell responses to AZD1222 COVID-19 vaccine. Assay used: immunoSEQ multiplex PCR; TCRdb lists only in-frame clones, some missing. Of about 94,000 clones listed, 90% are singletons. Sequenced here: peripheral blood, sampled on day 0 of AZD1222 vaccination. Every receptor here comes from an adult in good health.

This chain connects TRBV15 to TRBJ1-1, with TRBD1 matching over 7 bases. With V trimmed by 4 bases and J by 2 bases, 4 bases remained unmatched. The CDR3 extends over 14 amino acids. The V gene's germline CDR1 is LNHNV and CDR2 YYDKDF (reference sequence). The CDR3 loop reads CATSMTGPNTEAFF. In nucleotides, the CDR3 is TGTGCCACCAGCATGACAGGGCCCAACACTGAAGCTTTCTTT.

The rearrangement joins TRBV19 to TRBJ1-2; TRBD1 agrees at 9 bases. Germline CDR1 and CDR2: LNHDA and SQIVND (reference sequence). The V gene end was trimmed by 1 base and the J gene end by 8 bases; junction bases not matched to a gene: 5. This CDR3 has 14 residues. The CDR3: CASSIGQGDGGYTF. CDR3 in DNA: TGTGCCAGTAGTATAGGACAGGGGGATGGAGGCTACACCTTC.

The chain links TRBV5-1 to TRBJ1-2; D perhaps matches TRBD1 (5 bases). Trimming removed 0 bases from V and 0 bases from J, with 12 bases in between. The CDR3 runs to 16 residues. Germline CDR1 reads SGHRS; CDR2 reads YFSETQ. The CDR3, as DNA: TGCGCCAGCAGCTTGGGGCAGGGAGCAACTAACTATGGCTACACCTTC. It encodes CASSLGQGATNYGYTF. Full variable domain (missing parts from reference TRBV5-1 and TRBJ1-2): KAGVTQTPRYLIKTRGQQVTLSCSPISGHRSVSWYQQTPGQGLQFLFEYFSETQRNKGNFPGRFSGRQFSNSRSEMNVSTLELGDSALYLCASSLGQGATNYGYTFGSGTRLTVV.

In DNA form, the CDR3 reads TGTGCCAGCAGCCCAATGGGACTAGCGAACACCGGGGAGCTGTTTTTT. Translated: CASSPMGLANTGELFF. This rearrangement joins TRBV7-2 to TRBJ2-2; TRBD2 matches 8 bases. The CDR3 has 16 residues. The V segment lost 5 bases and the J segment 0 bases; nucleotides outside the gene matches: 5. CDR1 and CDR2 from the germline V gene are SGHTA and FQGNSA.

This chain links TRBV6-4 with TRBJ1-6; D is ambiguous. Germline V lookup: CDR1 MRHNA, CDR2 SNTAGT. V dropped 6 bases and J dropped 7 bases, with 10 bases sitting between them. The CDR3 extends over 13 amino acids. In DNA form, the CDR3 reads TGTGCCAGCAGCCGGGAATACAATTCACCCCTCCACTTT. Its translation is CASSREYNSPLHF.

As to this clone: Other DNA sequences in this specimen translate into the identical CDR3. The chain links TRBV19 to TRBJ1-2; no clear D. Germline CDR1 is LNHDA and CDR2 is SQIVND (reference sequence). Trimming took off 6 bases at V and 2 bases at J, with 7 bases between the two ends. The CDR3 totals 12 residues. Written as DNA, the CDR3 is TGTGCCAGTAGGGACGGGAACTATGGCTACACCTTC. It yields the protein CASRDGNYGYTF.

The chain carries TRBV24-1 and TRBJ2-3; 13 nucleotides line up with TRBD2. From germline, CDR1 is KGHDR and CDR2 SFDVKD. There are 19 residues in the CDR3. Losses at the gene ends were 4 bases for V and 2 bases for J; bases not matched to a gene: 11. The CDR3 region is CATSDPGTSGDPLTDTQYF. The DNA for the CDR3 is TGTGCCACCAGTGACCCCGGGACTAGCGGGGACCCTCTCACAGATACGCAGTATTTT.

CDR3 DNA: TGCAGCGTGAGGACTTCGACGGATGAAGCTTTCTTT. It encodes CSVRTSTDEAFF. V and J are TRBV29-1 and TRBJ1-1; D is undetermined. Germline V gene lookup returns CDR1 SQVTM and CDR2 ANQGSEA. The CDR3 sequence is 12 residues long. Trimming took 6 bases from V and 7 from J, leaving 15 bases between them.

V gene TRBV12-3 or TRBV12-4 combines with J gene TRBJ2-7; D ambiguous. The V and J ends lost 2 bases and 4 bases respectively, with 9 bases between them. This CDR3 is 13 amino acids long. The CDR3 spells CASSLRNTYEQYF. The CDR3 DNA follows: TGTGCCAGCAGTTTAAGGAACACGTACGAGCAGTACTTC.